This T cell receptor beta chain was retrieved from a study of cytomegalovirus exposure and HLA in healthy donors. Study outcomes and limitations: Earlier findings revealed that most TCR beta V segments proved productive either about 87% or about 30% of the time.

With regard to this clone: The antigen remains unidentified.

The PCR made use of 60 Vbeta and 13 Jbeta primers. The method was immunoSEQ multiplex PCR; TCRdb's version includes in-frame clones alone and lacks a portion of them. The top ten hold about 22% of the sample, which has approximately 73,000 clones, under 85% seen once. The ends were cut back, 4 bases at V and 4 bases at J, with 20 bases in the middle. This CDR3 contains 16 residues. Germline CDR1 is SGHDT and CDR2 is YYEEEE. The chain recombines TRBV5-6 with TRBJ2-5, with TRBD1 as a possible D gene (5 bases). The sequencing sample was made of PBMCs. This TCR derives from a woman aged 40 to 55 in good health and CMV-seropositive. CDR3 loop: CASSPTGRTSRETQYF. The DNA of the CDR3 is TGTGCCAGCAGCCCTACCGGCAGGACATCCCGAGAGACCCAGTACTTC.